The 20 T cell receptor beta chains below all came from one sample that was sequenced in a study of neurological immune-mediated disorders. TCRdb reprocessed the 5' RACE reads via MiXCR and lists one record per CDR3 protein. The sample consists of tens of thousands of distinct CDR3 sequences, more than 4% of them appearing once. Sequencing was done on a sample of PBMCs. Receptor source: a man aged 50 to 59 with multiple sclerosis.

This clonotype was counted many times. This chain uses TRBV25-1 with TRBJ2-7, with D unresolved. The V and J ends lost 2 bases and 4 bases respectively, with 6 bases between them. There are 12 residues in the CDR3. Germline CDR1 reads MGHDK; CDR2 reads SYGVNS. The chain's CDR3 is CASSELGYEQYF. The DNA for the CDR3 is TGTGCCAGCAGTGAACTAGGTTACGAGCAGTACTTC.

In this sample, this clonotype turned up many times. This chain links TRBV20-1 with TRBJ2-7, with a weak D call TRBD1 (6 bases). The CDR3 is made up of 13 amino acids. Per the germline V gene, CDR1 is DFQATT and CDR2 is SNEGSKA (reference sequence). V lost 6 bases, J lost 3 bases, and 15 bases lay in between. Here the CDR3 reads CSARVGHYYEQYF. DNA for the CDR3: TGCAGTGCCCGAGTGGGACACTACTACGAGCAGTACTTC.

This clonotype was seen repeatedly, ten times or more. V and J are TRBV20-1 and TRBJ1-2, with a tentative D call TRBD1 (5 bases). CDR3 size: 14 residues. The germline gives CDR1 DFQATT, CDR2 SNEGSKA (reference sequence). V shed 6 bases and J shed 9 bases, with 23 bases lying between them. The CDR3 sequence: CSAEPAGLWSSYTF. CDR3 DNA sequence: TGCAGTGCCGAGCCGGCGGGGCTTTGGAGTAGCTACACCTTC.

This clonotype was recorded a few times. At one end, the junction sequence differs from germline, possibly due to a read error. The rearrangement uses TRBV28 and TRBJ1-5; 9 bases fit TRBD1. Germline CDR1 and CDR2: MDHEN and SYDVKM. This CDR3 contains 14 residues. This CDR3 reads CASSYTGGSQPQNF. The CDR3, as DNA: TGTGCCAGCAGTTATACAGGGGGCAGTCAGCCCCAGAATTTT.

Many counts were recorded for this clonotype. CDR3 nucleotide sequence: TGCAGTGCTAGAGATCTGGGGGTTGTAGATCGGATCACTGAAGCTTTCTTT. Encoded protein: CSARDLGVVDRITEAFF. V is TRBV20-1 and J is TRBJ1-1, with D possibly matching TRBD1 (5 bases). V gave up 0 bases and J gave up 4 bases, with 21 bases separating them. This CDR3 spans 17 amino acids. Germline V gene data show CDR1 as DFQATT and CDR2 as SNEGSKA (reference sequence).

This clonotype was seen at least ten times. This chain links TRBV28 with TRBJ2-7; D is possibly TRBD2 (5 bases). The germline V gene has CDR1 MDHEN and CDR2 SYDVKM. The length of the CDR3 is 13 residues. V lost 7 bases, J lost 2 bases, and 12 bases lay in between. CDR3 nucleotide sequence: TGTGCCAGCAACCCCCCGAGGGCCTACGAGCAGTACTTC. It translates to CASNPPRAYEQYF.

Turning to this clonotype: The junction differs from germline at one of its ends, possibly a read error. The chain employs TRBV6-5 and TRBJ1-6; TRBD1 aligns across 7 bases. Per germline, CDR1 MNHEY and CDR2 SVGAGI. There are 14 residues in the CDR3. Written as DNA, the CDR3 is TGTGCCAGCAGTTACAACAGGGGAGGATCACCCCTCAACTTT. Residues: CASSYNRGGSPLNF.

About this clonotype: A single base separates this from a much larger clone, so it may be a read error. The genes are TRBV4-2 and TRBJ2-1, with no clear D. The CDR3 spans 15 residues. The germline V gene has CDR1 LGHNA and CDR2 YNFKEQ. Trimming took off 3 bases at V and 9 bases at J, with 18 bases between the two ends. In DNA, the CDR3 is TGTGCCAGCAGCCATCCGGCGGAAGCTTGGGGTGAGCAGTTCTTC. It translates to CASSHPAEAWGEQFF.

This clonotype was seen repeatedly, ten times or more. This chain connects TRBV21-1 to TRBJ2-7; TRBD1, the table's D call, lacks a check against the DNA. TRBV21-1 is a recognized pseudogene. The CDR3 sequence is 16 residues long. CDR3 bases: TGTGCCAGCAGCAAACAGCGGGGGGACGCCCCCTACGAGCAGTACTTC. It yields the protein CASSKQRGDAPYEQYF.

This clonotype was seen ten or more times. The chain joins TRBV10-3 to TRBJ2-6; 8 bases match TRBD1. This CDR3 contains 17 residues. Germline-derived CDR1 and CDR2 are ENHRY and SYGVKD. With 5 bases clipped from V and 4 bases from J, the junction kept 10 bases outside the gene matches. CDR3 DNA: TGTGCCATCAGTATTGGGACAGGCGGATCCGGGGCCAACGTCCTGACTTTC. This codes for CAISIGTGGSGANVLTF.

The chain is built from TRBV20-1 and TRBJ2-7; TRBD1 matches at 7 bases. In germline, CDR1 is DFQATT, CDR2 SNEGSKA (reference sequence). V lost 6 bases and J lost 0; bases outside the gene matches: 8. There are 14 residues in the CDR3. Here the CDR3 reads CSATWTGSSYEQYF. Here the CDR3 DNA reads TGCAGTGCCACTTGGACAGGAAGCTCCTACGAGCAGTACTTC.

This clonotype occurred many times. The chain is built from TRBV5-6 and TRBJ1-2; TRBD1 aligns across 7 bases. Germline V gene lookup returns CDR1 SGHDT and CDR2 YYEEEE. This CDR3 contains 16 residues. The V gene end was trimmed by 4 bases and the J gene end by 1 base; junction bases not matched to a gene: 10. CDR3 loop: CASSEDRRWVNYGYTF. The CDR3 DNA sequence: TGTGCCAGCAGCGAGGACAGGCGATGGGTTAACTATGGCTACACCTTC.

This clonotype was detected many times. This chain links TRBV3-1 with TRBJ2-7, with TRBD2 matching 10 bases. There are 14 residues in the CDR3. Germline V lookup: CDR1 LGHDT, CDR2 YNNKEL (reference sequence). V lost 4 bases and J lost 3; bases outside the gene matches: 3. The CDR3 sequence is CASSLSGRHYEQYF. The CDR3, as DNA: TGTGCCAGCAGCCTTAGCGGGAGGCACTACGAGCAGTACTTC.

In this sample, this clonotype turned up a few times. Possible read error: a much larger clone is one base away. The CDR3 end shows no conserved phenylalanine or tryptophan, and so a read error is likely. The gene calls are TRBV12-3 or TRBV12-4 and TRBJ1-5; D remains ambiguous. The CDR3 runs 13 residues. V was shortened by 6 bases and J by 7 bases, with 13 bases between the two germline ends. CDR3 bases: TGTGCCAGCAGCTCCAACCGAGAGCAGCCCCAGCATATT. Protein: CASSSNREQPQHI.

This clonotype was recorded at least ten times. This rearrangement joins TRBV12-3 or TRBV12-4 to TRBJ2-1; 8 positions agree with TRBD2. V gave up 5 bases and J gave up 0 bases; unmatched junction bases: 15. This CDR3 region has 19 residues. The CDR3 region has the DNA TGTGCCAGCAGTCCACGATTGTACGGAGCGGGAGTCTCCTACAATGAGCAGTTCTTC. This sequence encodes CASSPRLYGAGVSYNEQFF.

This clonotype has a count of ten or more. The rearrangement links TRBV5-4 to TRBJ2-7; D tentatively fits TRBD1 or TRBD2 (5 bases each). The CDR3 spans 14 residues. Germline V lookup: CDR1 SGHNT, CDR2 YYREEE (reference sequence). V was shortened by 1 base and J by 2 bases, with 10 bases between the two germline ends. The CDR3 sequence: CASSLSGDAYEQYF. CDR3 sequence (DNA): TGTGCCAGCAGCTTGTCCGGGGACGCCTACGAGCAGTACTTC.

This clonotype appeared many times. The chain carries TRBV5-1 and TRBJ2-1; weak D call: TRBD1 (7 bases). The germline V gene encodes CDR1 SGHRS and CDR2 YFSETQ. V gave up 0 bases and J gave up 5 bases, with 12 bases separating them. This CDR3 spans 15 amino acids. The CDR3 DNA reads TGCGCCAGCAGCTTGGGGCAGGGGGGTCACAATGAGCAGTTCTTC. As protein: CASSLGQGGHNEQFF.

This clonotype was seen at least ten times. V and J are TRBV5-1 and TRBJ1-2; D is perhaps TRBD1 (5 bases). CDR1 is SGHRS, CDR2 YFSETQ, per germline. Trimming stripped 3 bases from V and 2 bases from J, with 17 bases between. The CDR3 sequence is 16 residues long. Here the CDR3 DNA reads TGCGCCAGCAGCTGGGACCCAGGGAGGGCGAACTATGGCTACACCTTC. Translated: CASSWDPGRANYGYTF.

As concerns this clonotype: At one end the junction does not follow the germline gene, possibly because of a read error. V is TRBV13 and J is TRBJ2-1; 14 nucleotides match TRBD2. Germline CDR1 PRHDT, CDR2 FYEKMQ (reference sequence). CDR3 length: 15 amino acids. The CDR3, as DNA: TGTGCCAGCAGCGCTGGACTAGCGGGAGGCAATGGGCAGTTCTTC. It codes for CASSAGLAGGNGQFF.

In its sample, this clonotype was seen many times. This chain uses TRBV2 with TRBJ2-4, with D tentatively TRBD2 (5 bases). V was cut by 3 bases and J by 6 bases, with 9 bases left in between. CDR3 length: 13 residues. Germline V gene sequence: CDR1 SNHLY, CDR2 FYNNEI. The CDR3 reads CASSDREGNIQYF. CDR3 sequence (DNA): TGTGCCAGCAGTGATCGAGAGGGAAACATTCAGTACTTC.